These T cell receptor beta chains were read from a single sample in a study of T cell responses to AZD1222 COVID-19 vaccine. TCRdb's copy holds only in-frame clones and misses some; the assay was immunoSEQ multiplex PCR. The table records 80,000 to 100,000 clones, about 89% of them present only once. Sample: peripheral blood, taken on day 0 of AZD1222 vaccination. The receptors were sampled from an adult in good health. CDR3s include the opening cysteine and the closing phenylalanine or tryptophan. The D gene is left open where the match is weak. Some rows have no size entry. The others give once, few or many, or a class for an expanded clone.

v_gene	j_gene	abundance	d_gene	CDR3nt	CDR3aa
TRBV4-3	TRBJ1-2	NA	NA	TGCGCCAGCAGCCCGGAGGGGAACTATGGCTACACCTTC	CASSPEGNYGYTF
TRBV20-1	TRBJ1-5	NA	NA	TGCAGTGCTAGTGTGGGGCCTAGCAATCAGCCCCAGCATTTT	CSASVGPSNQPQHF
TRBV5-1	TRBJ2-3	NA	TRBD1	TGCGCCAGCACCATCGGACAGGGAATACCAGATACGCAGTATTTT	CASTIGQGIPDTQYF
TRBV3-1/TRBV3-2	TRBJ1-4	NA	NA	TGTGCCAGCAGCCAAGATTTGGGCAAACTGTTTTTT	CASSQDLGKLFF
TRBV9	TRBJ2-3	NA	NA	TGTGCCAGCAGCACCTTCCAGGAAGATACGCAGTATTTT	CASSTFQEDTQYF
TRBV19	TRBJ1-4	NA	NA	TGTGCCAGTAGTATTCGGGGACGAATGTTTTTT	CASSIRGRMFF
TRBV9	TRBJ2-3	NA	TRBD2	TGTGCCAGCAGCCTTAGGACTAGCCAAGATACGCAGTATTTT	CASSLRTSQDTQYF
TRBV4-1	TRBJ1-4	NA	NA	TGCGCCAGCAGCCTCGCACCGACGGCCTCTAATGAAAAACTGTTTTTT	CASSLAPTASNEKLFF
TRBV5-1	TRBJ2-1	NA	NA	TGCGCCAGCAGCTTGGTGAATGGAGGCAATGAGCAGTTCTTC	CASSLVNGGNEQFF
TRBV1	TRBJ2-7	NA	NA	TGCACCAGCAGCCACGTCGGACTAGCTGAGAGCTACGAGCAGTACTTC	CTSSHVGLAESYEQYF
TRBV6-6	TRBJ1-3	NA	NA	TGTGCCAGCGGGGGCTCTGGAAACACCATATATTTT	CASGGSGNTIYF
TRBV6-6	TRBJ1-6	NA	NA	TGTGCCAGCAGTCCCCGAGGACGGTGGGCGCATAATTCACCCCTCCACTTT	CASSPRGRWAHNSPLHF
TRBV30	TRBJ2-2	NA	TRBD2	TGTGCCTGGAGTGTACGGTTAGCGGGGGCTCAGACCGGGGAGCTGTTTTTT	CAWSVRLAGAQTGELFF
TRBV24-1	TRBJ1-5	NA	NA	TGTGCCACCAGTGCCCGACAGTCCAATCAGCCCCAGCATTTT	CATSARQSNQPQHF
TRBV5-6	TRBJ2-5	NA	NA	TGTGCCAGCAGCCGAAAAATGAGGCCGGGAGAGACCCAGTACTTC	CASSRKMRPGETQYF
TRBV7-8	TRBJ2-3	NA	TRBD1	TGTGCCAGCAGCTTCAGACAGGGGGTAGATACGCAGTATTTT	CASSFRQGVDTQYF
TRBV13	TRBJ2-7	NA	NA	TGTGCCAGCAGCTTAAAGGGGGGTTTGCGCTACGAGCAGTACTTC	CASSLKGGLRYEQYF
TRBV4-2	TRBJ2-1	NA	TRBD2	TGTGCCAGCAGCGTGCGAGCGGGGGCTCCCGCAGGTGTCTACAATGAGCAGTTCTTC	CASSVRAGAPAGVYNEQFF
TRBV21-1	TRBJ2-7	NA	NA	TGTGCCAGCAGCAAAGTGGGACTAGCGGGAGAGAGGTCCTACGAGCAGTACTTC	CASSKVGLAGERSYEQYF
TRBV2	TRBJ1-4	NA	NA	TGTGCCAGCAGGCCTCGATACATCGAGGAAAAACTGTTTTTT	CASRPRYIEEKLFF
TRBV5-1	TRBJ1-4	NA	TRBD1	TGCGCCAGCAGCGGACAGGGAGCTAATGAAAAACTGTTTTTT	CASSGQGANEKLFF
TRBV6-1	TRBJ2-1	once	TRBD2	TGTGCCAGCAGTGACCCGGGACTAGCGGGACTGGCTCAGTTCTTC	CASSDPGLAGLAQFF
TRBV7-8	TRBJ1-5	NA	TRBD1	TGTGCCAGCAGCTTTGGACAGGGGCGTCAGCCCCAGCATTTT	CASSFGQGRQPQHF